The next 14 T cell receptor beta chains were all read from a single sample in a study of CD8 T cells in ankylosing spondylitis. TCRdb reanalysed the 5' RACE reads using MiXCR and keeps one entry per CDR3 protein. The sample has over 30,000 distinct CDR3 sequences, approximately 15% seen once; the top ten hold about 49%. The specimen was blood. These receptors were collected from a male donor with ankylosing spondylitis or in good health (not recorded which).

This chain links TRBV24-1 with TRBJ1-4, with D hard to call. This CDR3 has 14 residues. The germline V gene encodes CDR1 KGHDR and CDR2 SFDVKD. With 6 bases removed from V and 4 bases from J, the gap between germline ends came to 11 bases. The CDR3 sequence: CATSKPGNNEKLFF. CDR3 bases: TGTGCCACCAGTAAACCGGGAAATAATGAAAAACTGTTTTTT.

The CDR3 region is CATGGSMEQYF. The CDR3 DNA sequence: TGTGCCACGGGAGGATCCATGGAGCAGTACTTC. V usage is TRBV19 and J usage is TRBJ2-7, with 7 bases identical to TRBD2. With 10 bases clipped from V and 7 bases from J, the junction kept 7 bases outside the gene matches. CDR1 and CDR2 (germline): LNHDA, SQIVND (reference sequence). The CDR3 spans 11 residues.

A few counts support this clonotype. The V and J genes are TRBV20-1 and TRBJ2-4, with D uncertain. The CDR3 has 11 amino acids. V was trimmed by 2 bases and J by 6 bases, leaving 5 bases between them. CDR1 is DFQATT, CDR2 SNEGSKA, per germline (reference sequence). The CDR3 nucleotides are TGCAGTGCTAGACTCTCAAACATTCAGTACTTC. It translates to CSARLSNIQYF.

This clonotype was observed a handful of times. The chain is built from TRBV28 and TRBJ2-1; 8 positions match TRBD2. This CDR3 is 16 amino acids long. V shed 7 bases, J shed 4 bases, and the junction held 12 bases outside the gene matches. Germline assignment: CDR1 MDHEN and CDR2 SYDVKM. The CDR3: CASTLRIAGLYNEQFF. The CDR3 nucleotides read TGTGCCAGCACCCTAAGAATAGCGGGGCTGTACAATGAGCAGTTCTTC.

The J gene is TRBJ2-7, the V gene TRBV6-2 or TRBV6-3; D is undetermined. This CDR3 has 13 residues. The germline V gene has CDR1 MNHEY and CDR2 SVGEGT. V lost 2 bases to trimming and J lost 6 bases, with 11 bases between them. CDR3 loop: CASSYGETLEQYV. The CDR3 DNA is TGTGCCAGCAGTTACGGGGAAACCCTCGAGCAGTACGTC.

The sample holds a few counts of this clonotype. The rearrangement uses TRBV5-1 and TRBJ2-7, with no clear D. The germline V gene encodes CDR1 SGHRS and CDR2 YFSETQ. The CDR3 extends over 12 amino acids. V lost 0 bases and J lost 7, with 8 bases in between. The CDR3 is CASSLVGGEQYF. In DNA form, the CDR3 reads TGCGCCAGCAGCTTGGTAGGTGGGGAGCAGTACTTC.

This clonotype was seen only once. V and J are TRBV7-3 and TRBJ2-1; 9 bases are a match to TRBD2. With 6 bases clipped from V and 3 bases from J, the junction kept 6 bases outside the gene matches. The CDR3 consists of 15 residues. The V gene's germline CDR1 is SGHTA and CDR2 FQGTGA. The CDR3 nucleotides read TGTGCCAGCAGGTCCCTAGCGGGGCGCTACAATGAGCAGTTCTTC. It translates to CASRSLAGRYNEQFF.

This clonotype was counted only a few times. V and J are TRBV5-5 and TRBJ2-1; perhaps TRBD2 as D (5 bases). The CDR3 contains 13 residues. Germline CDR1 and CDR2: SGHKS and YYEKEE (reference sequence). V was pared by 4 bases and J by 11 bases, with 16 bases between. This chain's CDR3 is CASSLLAQGQQFF. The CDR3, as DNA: TGTGCCAGCAGCCTGCTAGCTCAAGGCCAGCAGTTCTTC.

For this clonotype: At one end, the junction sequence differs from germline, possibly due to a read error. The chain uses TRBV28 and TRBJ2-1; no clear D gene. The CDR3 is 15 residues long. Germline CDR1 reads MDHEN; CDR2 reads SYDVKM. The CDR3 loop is CASTILGGVSDERFF. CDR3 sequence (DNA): TGTGCCAGCACTATTCTAGGTGGGGTTTCCGATGAGCGGTTCTTC.

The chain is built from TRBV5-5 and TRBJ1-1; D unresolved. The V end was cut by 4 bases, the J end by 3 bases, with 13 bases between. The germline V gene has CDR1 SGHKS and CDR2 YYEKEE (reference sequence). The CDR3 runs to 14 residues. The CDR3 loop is CASSTAREDTEAFF. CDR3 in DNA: TGTGCCAGCAGCACCGCGAGAGAGGACACTGAAGCTTTCTTT.

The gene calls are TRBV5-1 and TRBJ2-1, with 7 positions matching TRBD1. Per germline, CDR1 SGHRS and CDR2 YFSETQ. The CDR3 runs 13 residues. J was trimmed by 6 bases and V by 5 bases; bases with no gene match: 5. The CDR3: CASSPGTVNEQFF. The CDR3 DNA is TGCGCCAGCAGTCCCGGGACAGTCAATGAGCAGTTCTTC.

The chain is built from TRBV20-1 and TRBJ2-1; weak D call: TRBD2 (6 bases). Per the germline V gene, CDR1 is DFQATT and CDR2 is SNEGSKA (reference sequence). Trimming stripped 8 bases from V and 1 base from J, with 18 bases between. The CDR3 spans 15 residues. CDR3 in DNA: TGCAGTTCCGGCGGGGCCGATCGATCCTACAATGAGCAGTTCTTC. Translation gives CSSGGADRSYNEQFF.

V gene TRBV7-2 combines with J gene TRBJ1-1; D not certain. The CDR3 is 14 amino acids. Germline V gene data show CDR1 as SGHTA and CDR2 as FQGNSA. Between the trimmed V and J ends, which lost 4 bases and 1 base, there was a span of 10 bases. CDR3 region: CASSSGGWNTEAFF. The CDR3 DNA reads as TGTGCCAGCAGCTCGGGAGGGTGGAACACTGAAGCTTTCTTT.

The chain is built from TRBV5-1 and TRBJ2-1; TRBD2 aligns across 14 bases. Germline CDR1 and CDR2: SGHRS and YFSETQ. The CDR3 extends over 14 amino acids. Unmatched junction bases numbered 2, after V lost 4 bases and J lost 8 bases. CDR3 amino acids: CASSEGLAGDEQFF. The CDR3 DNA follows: TGCGCCAGCAGCGAGGGACTAGCGGGAGATGAGCAGTTCTTC. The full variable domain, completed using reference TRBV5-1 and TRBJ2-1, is KAGVTQTPRYLIKTRGQQVTLSCSPISGHRSVSWYQQTPGQGLQFLFEYFSETQRNKGNFPGRFSGRQFSNSRSEMNVSTLELGDSALYLCASSEGLAGDEQFFGPGTRLTVL.